This is a list of T cell receptor beta chains from one sample in a study of beta chain features in type 1 diabetes. The repertoire was sequenced with immunoSEQ multiplex PCR; TCRdb's copy has only in-frame clones and lacks some. The sample holds around 240,000 clones, over 8.5% seen once. Input material: naive CD4+ T cells from blood. Receptors were obtained from a woman aged 18 to 35 in good health. The CDR3 runs from the conserved cysteine through the conserved F or W. The D gene is left open where the match is weak. Only part of the rows carry a size: once, few, many, or a class if the clone is expanded.

abundance	j_gene	d_gene	v_gene	CDR3nt	CDR3aa
-	TRBJ2-7	TRBD2	TRBV9	TGTGCCAGCAGCGTCCCTAGCGGGGGGGCCGGCGAGCAGTACTTC	CASSVPSGGAGEQYF
-	TRBJ2-7	TRBD2	TRBV25-1	TGTGCCAGCAGTGAGTCTAGCGGGGGGGCCTACGAGCAGTACTTC	CASSESSGGAYEQYF
few	TRBJ2-2	TRBD1	TRBV19	TGTGCCAGTAGTTCCCCGGGACAGGGGAGCGGGGAGCTGTTTTTT	CASSSPGQGSGELFF
few	TRBJ1-5	TRBD1	TRBV19	TGTGCCAGTAGTATAGTCCCCCACAGGGGAGGCCAGCCCCAGCATTTT	CASSIVPHRGGQPQHF
few	TRBJ2-7	-	TRBV2	TGTGCCAGCAGCGATGGACAGATTCCCTACGAGCAGTACTTC	CASSDGQIPYEQYF
-	TRBJ1-4	-	TRBV5-1	TGCGCCAGCAGCTGGCAGGGTCTCGAAAAACTGTTTTTT	CASSWQGLEKLFF
-	TRBJ2-1	TRBD1	TRBV29-1	TGCAGCGTTCTTCCGACTACCCTCCGGGACAGATACAATGAGCAGTTCTTC	CSVLPTTLRDRYNEQFF
-	TRBJ2-3	TRBD2	TRBV7-9	TGTGCCAGCAGCCCGTTCGTGTCCACTAGCGGGAGGGCTTCGGATACGCAGTATTTT	CASSPFVSTSGRASDTQYF
few	TRBJ1-4	TRBD1	TRBV4-1	TGCGCCAGCAGCCAAGTTCCTCCCGGGACAGGGACTGAAAAACTGTTTTTT	CASSQVPPGTGTEKLFF
many	TRBJ2-1	TRBD2	TRBV4-1	TGCGCCAGCAGCCAGGGGGGGGAGCAGTTCTTC	CASSQGGEQFF
-	TRBJ2-7	-	TRBV5-8	TGTGCCAGCAGCCGTGACAGTACCTACGAGCAGTACTTC	CASSRDSTYEQYF